These T cell receptor beta chains were read from a single sample in a study of blood T cell repertoires in COVID-19. The data were produced by immunoSEQ multiplex PCR, yet TCRdb's version contains in-frame clones alone and is incomplete. There are roughly 300,000 clones in the sample; over 75% occur only once, and roughly 15% lies in the top ten. The sequenced material came from peripheral blood. These receptors all come from a human donor in a cohort sampled during active COVID-19. Each CDR3 is given with its conserved first and last residue. A D gene is named only where the DNA matches it firmly. Clone size is given for some rows only: seen once, a few or many times, or a class if the clone is expanded.

V	size	D	J	DNA	CDR3
TRBV18	NA	TRBD1	TRBJ2-7	TGTGCCAGCTCGGGCGAAACAGGGGGATACGAGCAGTACTTC	CASSGETGGYEQYF
TRBV7-9	NA	NA	TRBJ2-7	TGTGCCAGCAGCTTAGCCTCGATTCGGACTTCTCGAGAGCAGTACTTC	CASSLASIRTSREQYF
TRBV18	NA	TRBD2	TRBJ2-3	TGTGCCAGCTCACCACTAATCACTAGCGGGAGCAATACGCAGTATTTT	CASSPLITSGSNTQYF
TRBV19	NA	NA	TRBJ2-1	TGTGCCAGCCGAACTGGGAGTGCCTACAATGAGCAGTTCTTC	CASRTGSAYNEQFF
TRBV7-2	NA	NA	TRBJ1-2	TGTGCCAGCAGCCAAAGAGGCCCACGAGAATATGGCTACACCTTC	CASSQRGPREYGYTF
TRBV10-3	NA	NA	TRBJ2-1	TGTGCCACCGCTCTAGCAGCCGATTACAATGAGCAGTTCTTC	CATALAADYNEQFF
TRBV11-2	NA	TRBD2	TRBJ2-1	TGTGCCAGCAGCGAGACTAGCGGGAGTGGTGAGCAGTTCTTC	CASSETSGSGEQFF
TRBV12-3/TRBV12-4	NA	NA	TRBJ1-2	TGTGCCAGCAGTTTTTCGGGGAGGAATGGCTACACCTTC	CASSFSGRNGYTF
TRBV6-6	NA	NA	TRBJ1-2	TGTGCCAGCGGACAATTCCTCTATGGCTACACCTTC	CASGQFLYGYTF
TRBV6-5	NA	TRBD2	TRBJ2-3	TGTGCCAGCAGTTACGGCCGGACTAGCGGTACAGATACGCAGTATTTT	CASSYGRTSGTDTQYF
TRBV19	once	TRBD1	TRBJ1-5	TGTGCCAGTAGTCCAGGGGGTACAGGGGTAGTTCAGCCCCAGCATTTT	CASSPGGTGVVQPQHF
TRBV5-6	NA	TRBD2	TRBJ2-7	TGTGCCAGCAGCCCCGGACTAGCGGACCTAAGGCGGTACGAGCAGTACTTC	CASSPGLADLRRYEQYF
TRBV18	NA	TRBD1	TRBJ2-2	TGTGCCAGCTCACCCCCTCACGGGGGACAGGGTTCCACCGGGGAGCTGTTTTTT	CASSPPHGGQGSTGELFF
TRBV18	NA	NA	TRBJ1-1	TGTGCCAGCTTAGTTAATACCAACACTGAAGCTTTCTTT	CASLVNTNTEAFF
TRBV9	NA	TRBD1	TRBJ2-2	TGTGCCAGCAGCGTCGGACAGGGTGGGGCCGGGGAGCTGTTTTTT	CASSVGQGGAGELFF
TRBV5-6	NA	NA	TRBJ2-1	TGTGCCAGCAGCCCGGACTACCGCTCCTACAATGAGCAGTTCTTC	CASSPDYRSYNEQFF
TRBV5-1	NA	TRBD2	TRBJ2-7	TGCGCCAGCAGCTTTGGGGAGGGCGAGCAGTACTTC	CASSFGEGEQYF
TRBV7-9	NA	NA	TRBJ2-5	TGTGCCAGCAGCTCAATTCCAGGGGAGACCCAGTACTTC	CASSSIPGETQYF
TRBV14	NA	TRBD2	TRBJ2-5	TGTGCCAGCAGCCATCTGGGGGACTTAGCGGGATTTGAGACCCAGTACTTC	CASSHLGDLAGFETQYF
TRBV2	NA	TRBD1	TRBJ1-1	TGTGCCAGAACTATTCCGGGACAGGGGGGGACTGAAGCTTTCTTT	CARTIPGQGGTEAFF
TRBV19	few	NA	TRBJ2-6	TGTGCCAGTAGGGTTGGAGGGTCTGGGGCCAACGTCCTGACTTTC	CASRVGGSGANVLTF
TRBV5-1	NA	TRBD2	TRBJ2-2	TGCGCCAGCAGCCTAGCGGGCACGAACACCGGGGAGCTGTTTTTT	CASSLAGTNTGELFF
TRBV7-2	once	NA	TRBJ1-1	TGTGCCAGCAGCTTATCCCCCCGGACAGTGAACACTGAAGCTTTCTTT	CASSLSPRTVNTEAFF
TRBV5-1	NA	TRBD2	TRBJ2-1	TGCGCCAGCAGTCTAGCGGGAGGGCAGAATGAGCAGTTCTTC	CASSLAGGQNEQFF
TRBV29-1	NA	NA	TRBJ2-7	TGCAGCGTTGTGATAGCTGGCCTCTACGAGCAGTACTTC	CSVVIAGLYEQYF
TRBV14	once	TRBD1	TRBJ2-7	TGTGCCAGCAGCAAAACAATCGGGACAGGGTCCTACGAGCAGTACTTC	CASSKTIGTGSYEQYF